These T cell receptor beta chains were read from a single sample in a study of cytomegalovirus exposure and HLA in healthy donors. Here immunoSEQ multiplex PCR was the method, and the copy in TCRdb shows in-frame clones only, minus some. The sample contains around 60,000 clones, about 90% of which appear only once. The specimen sequenced was PBMCs. All receptors derive from a woman between 18 and 29 years old in good health and CMV-seronegative. Each CDR3 is given with its conserved first and last residue.

j_call: TRBJ2-7; v_call: TRBV6-1; cdr3_aa: CASIGLASEQYF
j_call: TRBJ2-3; v_call: TRBV2; cdr3_aa: CASKQRGGRDTQYF
j_call: TRBJ2-1; v_call: TRBV6-5; cdr3_aa: CASSYSLATYNEQFF
j_call: TRBJ1-5; v_call: TRBV11-2; cdr3_aa: CASSFREGNNQPQHF
j_call: TRBJ1-2; v_call: TRBV12-5; cdr3_aa: CASGLQTGMGRGYTF
j_call: TRBJ1-1; v_call: TRBV27; cdr3_aa: CASSLTGQGHTEAFF
j_call: TRBJ2-3; v_call: TRBV6-6; cdr3_aa: CASTPRPQTYRAQYF
j_call: TRBJ2-2; v_call: TRBV2; cdr3_aa: CASSVIAGAGELFF
j_call: TRBJ1-1; v_call: TRBV10-2; cdr3_aa: CATAFLKDRGLNTEAFF
j_call: TRBJ1-3; v_call: TRBV4-2; cdr3_aa: CASSQDISAGVGNTIYF
j_call: TRBJ2-1; v_call: TRBV2; cdr3_aa: CASKRSSLNEQFF
j_call: TRBJ2-7; v_call: TRBV5-5; cdr3_aa: CASSFTGTATYEQYF
j_call: TRBJ1-5; v_call: TRBV23-1; cdr3_aa: CASPPPVCRAGQPQHF
j_call: TRBJ2-7; v_call: TRBV15; cdr3_aa: CATSRDRSAAGTYEQYF
j_call: TRBJ1-4; v_call: TRBV29-1; cdr3_aa: CSVGARDYEKLFF
j_call: TRBJ1-6; v_call: TRBV6-5; cdr3_aa: CASSGRARVNSPLHF
j_call: TRBJ2-5; v_call: TRBV18; cdr3_aa: CASSPGRGPWEETQYF
j_call: TRBJ2-2; v_call: TRBV5-1; cdr3_aa: CASRPGTGNTGELFF
j_call: TRBJ2-1; v_call: TRBV28; cdr3_aa: CASRRGTTRSSYNEQFF
j_call: TRBJ2-1; v_call: TRBV5-1; cdr3_aa: CASTLGSGGAYNEQFF
j_call: TRBJ1-1; v_call: TRBV29-1; cdr3_aa: CSVALNTEAFF
j_call: TRBJ1-2; v_call: TRBV29-1; cdr3_aa: CSVDKGDGYTF
j_call: TRBJ2-5; v_call: TRBV6-1; cdr3_aa: CASSVGLAEGETQYF
j_call: TRBJ1-1; v_call: TRBV27; cdr3_aa: CASSSGDTEAFF
j_call: TRBJ2-7; v_call: TRBV11-2; cdr3_aa: CASSSTGGLMWEQYF
j_call: TRBJ1-2; v_call: TRBV6-5; cdr3_aa: CASKSLGGYGYTF
j_call: TRBJ1-4; v_call: TRBV30; cdr3_aa: CAWYRNEKLFF
j_call: TRBJ1-4; v_call: TRBV28; cdr3_aa: CASKEREKLFF
j_call: TRBJ1-2; v_call: TRBV30; cdr3_aa: CAWHDRVYGYTF
j_call: TRBJ2-2; v_call: TRBV7-2; cdr3_aa: CASSLSEGNTGELFF
j_call: TRBJ1-5; v_call: TRBV6-1; cdr3_aa: CASSEFEPGQDSYSNQPQHF
j_call: TRBJ2-5; v_call: TRBV2; cdr3_aa: CASREGGYQETQYF
j_call: TRBJ2-7; v_call: TRBV4-3; cdr3_aa: CASSQGDAGTSGYEQYF
j_call: TRBJ2-5; v_call: TRBV7-9; cdr3_aa: CASSYAGGASRKETQYF
j_call: TRBJ2-1; v_call: TRBV11-1; cdr3_aa: CASSLGRRVVGNEQFF
j_call: TRBJ2-7; v_call: TRBV4-3; cdr3_aa: CASSLDKSYEQYF
j_call: TRBJ2-5; v_call: TRBV27; cdr3_aa: CASSSLAQETQYF
j_call: TRBJ1-3; v_call: TRBV18; cdr3_aa: CASSTGGRSGNTIYF
j_call: TRBJ1-5; v_call: TRBV6-5; cdr3_aa: CASSYGQSNQPQHF
j_call: TRBJ1-1; v_call: TRBV28; cdr3_aa: CASSGQNTEAFF
j_call: TRBJ2-7; v_call: TRBV30; cdr3_aa: CAWSRQSYEQYF
j_call: TRBJ2-2; v_call: TRBV9; cdr3_aa: CASSVDPRGTGELFF
j_call: TRBJ2-2; v_call: TRBV28; cdr3_aa: CASSTSGRAFFGDTGELFF